What follows is one T cell receptor beta chain and its context. Germline lookup yields CDR1 SEHNR and CDR2 FQNEAQ (reference sequence). V trimming: 10 bases; J trimming: 5 bases; junction bases outside the gene matches: 9. CDR3 length: 15 amino acids. These data are taken from a study of memory CD4+ T cells and cytomegalovirus serostatus. For the study at large: Donors were healthy Belgian adults, 9 or 10 CMV seropositive and some 24 seronegative.

Authors' processing steps: Out-of-frame sequences were removed, leaving 2,204,828 distinct TCRbeta sequences. Sequencing was performed with immunoSEQ multiplex PCR; in TCRdb, only in-frame clones are kept and a portion is missing. V, J and clone size reflect that table, while D and trimming were determined from the DNA. This sample has some 26,000 clones; around 80% occur once, and the top ten carry about 0.66%. The sort gate was single viable CD3+CD4+CD8-CD45RO+ cells for memory CD4+ T cells. Source material: memory CD4+ T cells from blood. V usage is TRBV7-9 and J usage is TRBJ2-3; 13 nucleotides line up with TRBD2. This sequence was found in an adult in good health and CMV-seronegative. The CDR3 loop reads CATEAGTSGIDTQYF. For the CDR3, the DNA is TGTGCCACTGAGGCCGGGACTAGCGGGATAGATACGCAGTATTTT.